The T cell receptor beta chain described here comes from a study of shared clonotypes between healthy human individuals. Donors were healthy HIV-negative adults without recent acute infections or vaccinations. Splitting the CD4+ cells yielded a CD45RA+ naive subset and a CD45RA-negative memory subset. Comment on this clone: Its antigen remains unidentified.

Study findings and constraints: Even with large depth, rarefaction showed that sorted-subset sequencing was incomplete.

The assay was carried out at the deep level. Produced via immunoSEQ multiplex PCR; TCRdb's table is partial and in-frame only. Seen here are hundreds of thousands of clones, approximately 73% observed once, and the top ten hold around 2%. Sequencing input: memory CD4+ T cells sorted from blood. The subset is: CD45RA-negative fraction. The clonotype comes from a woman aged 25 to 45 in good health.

Written as DNA, the CDR3 is TGTGCCAGCAGTTCCCCGTGGGGCGAGCAGTACTTC. It specifies CASSSPWGEQYF. V is TRBV28 and J is TRBJ2-5; the D is unclear. The J call could be wrong; TRBJ2-7 is a better fit for the DNA end. Germline CDR1 reads MDHEN; CDR2 reads SYDVKM. CDR3 length: 12 residues.